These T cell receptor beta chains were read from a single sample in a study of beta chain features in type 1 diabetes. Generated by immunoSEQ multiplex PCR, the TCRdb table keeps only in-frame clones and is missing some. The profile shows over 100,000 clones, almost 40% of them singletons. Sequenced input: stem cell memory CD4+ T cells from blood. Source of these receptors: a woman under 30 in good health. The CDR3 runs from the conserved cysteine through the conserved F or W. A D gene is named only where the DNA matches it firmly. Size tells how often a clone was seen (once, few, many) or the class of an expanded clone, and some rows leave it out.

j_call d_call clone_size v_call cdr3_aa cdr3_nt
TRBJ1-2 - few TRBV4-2 CASSPGRGDGYTF TGTGCCAGCAGTCCGGGGAGGGGAGATGGCTACACCTTC
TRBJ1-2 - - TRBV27 CASSSRQEIYGYTF TGTGCCAGCAGTTCTCGACAGGAGATCTATGGCTACACCTTC
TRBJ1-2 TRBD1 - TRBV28 CASRSPPGQGGYGYTF TGTGCCAGCAGATCCCCCCCGGGACAGGGCGGCTATGGCTACACCTTC
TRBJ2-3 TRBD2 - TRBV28 CASSFRGAGEYTQYF TGTGCCAGCAGTTTTCGGGGAGCGGGAGAATATACGCAGTATTTT
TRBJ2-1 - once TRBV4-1 CASSQDRTAYYNEQFF TGCGCCAGCAGCCAAGACAGGACAGCTTACTACAATGAGCAGTTCTTC
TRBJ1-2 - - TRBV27 CASSLFGAYGYTF TGTGCCAGCAGTTTATTTGGGGCCTATGGCTACACCTTC
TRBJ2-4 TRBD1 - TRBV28 CATKRTGGVKNIQYF TGTGCCACCAAAAGGACAGGGGGAGTCAAAAACATTCAGTACTTC
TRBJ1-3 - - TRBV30 CAWVRLGNTIYF TGTGCCTGGGTCCGGTTAGGAAACACCATATATTTT
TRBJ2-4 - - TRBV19 CASSIETDIQYF TGTGCCAGTAGTATAGAAACGGACATTCAGTACTTC
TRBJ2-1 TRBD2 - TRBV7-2 CASSLAMGGRTSGYNEQFF TGTGCCAGCAGCTTAGCAATGGGGGGACGGACTAGCGGGTACAATGAGCAGTTCTTC
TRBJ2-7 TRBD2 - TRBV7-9 CASSPAGAYFYEQYF TGTGCCAGCAGCCCTGCGGGAGCCTACTTCTACGAGCAGTACTTC
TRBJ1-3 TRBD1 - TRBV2 CASSRDRDLWNTIYF TGTGCCAGCAGTCGGGACAGGGATCTTTGGAACACCATATATTTT
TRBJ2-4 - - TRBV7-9 CASSLPLRQLAKNIQYF TGTGCCAGCAGCTTACCCCTAAGACAGCTAGCCAAAAACATTCAGTACTTC
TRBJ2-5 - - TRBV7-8 CASSLNHVQETQYF TGTGCCAGCAGCTTAAATCATGTCCAAGAGACCCAGTACTTC
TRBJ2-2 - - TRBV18 CASSPQTDTGELFF TGTGCCAGCTCACCGCAGACAGACACCGGGGAGCTGTTTTTT
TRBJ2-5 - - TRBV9 CASSVGANQETQYF TGTGCCAGCAGCGTAGGAGCTAACCAAGAGACCCAGTACTTC
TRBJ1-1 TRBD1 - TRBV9 CASSGKGDSLNTEAFF TGTGCCAGCAGCGGCAAGGGGGACAGCCTTAACACTGAAGCTTTCTTT
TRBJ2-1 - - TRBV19 CASSIGFSEHYNEQFF TGTGCCAGTAGTATAGGTTTCAGCGAACACTACAATGAGCAGTTCTTC
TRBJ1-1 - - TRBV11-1 CASSFGSPTTEAFF TGTGCCAGCAGCTTCGGGTCTCCGACGACTGAAGCTTTCTTT
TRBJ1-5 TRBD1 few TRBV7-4 CATPYRGFQPQHF TGTGCCACCCCATACAGGGGCTTTCAGCCCCAGCATTTT
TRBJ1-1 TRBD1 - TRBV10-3 CAISETSTGAFF TGTGCCATCAGTGAGACTTCGACAGGGGCTTTCTTT
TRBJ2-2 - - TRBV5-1 CASSPEAGLAGYTGELFF TGCGCCAGCAGCCCAGAAGCCGGACTTGCGGGGTACACCGGGGAGCTGTTTTTT
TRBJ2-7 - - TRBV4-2 CASSQTPGTYEQYF TGTGCCAGCAGCCAGACCCCCGGGACCTACGAGCAGTACTTC
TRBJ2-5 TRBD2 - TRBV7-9 CASRPGLAGVVETQYF TGTGCCAGCAGACCCGGACTAGCGGGCGTCGTAGAGACCCAGTACTTC
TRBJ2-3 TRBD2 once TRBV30 CAWRPGLVPDTQYF TGTGCCTGGAGACCGGGACTAGTTCCAGATACGCAGTATTTT
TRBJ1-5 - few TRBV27 CASSFRGNQPQHF TGTGCCAGCAGTTTCAGGGGTAATCAGCCCCAGCATTTT
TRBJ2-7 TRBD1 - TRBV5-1 CASSPGQFYEQYF TGCGCCAGCAGCCCGGGACAGTTTTACGAGCAGTACTTC
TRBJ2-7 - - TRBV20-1 CSASRVYEQYF TGCAGTGCTTCGCGGGTCTACGAGCAGTACTTC
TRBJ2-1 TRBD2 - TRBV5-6 CASSFPRLAVYNEQFF TGTGCCAGCAGCTTTCCCCGGCTAGCGGTATACAATGAGCAGTTCTTC
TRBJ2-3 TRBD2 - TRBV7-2 CASSPRESRDTQYF TGTGCCAGCAGCCCGCGGGAGTCTCGAGATACGCAGTATTTT
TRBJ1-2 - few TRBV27 CASRPQGPYGYTF TGTGCCAGCAGACCACAGGGCCCCTATGGCTACACCTTC
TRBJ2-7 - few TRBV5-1 CASSAGQTYEQYF TGCGCCAGCAGCGCGGGACAGACCTACGAGCAGTACTTC
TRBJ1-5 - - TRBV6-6 CASTPGRQPQHF TGTGCCAGCACCCCGGGGAGGCAGCCCCAGCATTTT
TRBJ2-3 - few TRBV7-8 CASSFLLRGPDTQYF TGTGCCAGCAGCTTTCTTTTACGAGGTCCAGATACGCAGTATTTT
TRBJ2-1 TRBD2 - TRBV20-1 CSESGIDEQFF TGCAGTGAGAGCGGGATTGACGAGCAGTTCTTC
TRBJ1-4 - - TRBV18 CASSPPGGTNEKLFF TGTGCCAGCTCACCACCAGGGGGAACTAATGAAAAACTGTTTTTT
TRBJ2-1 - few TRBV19 CASSTTVRSYNEQFF TGTGCCAGTAGTACCACCGTGCGCTCCTACAATGAGCAGTTCTTC
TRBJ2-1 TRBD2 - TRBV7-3 CASSLGGRADSEQFF TGTGCCAGCAGCTTAGGCGGGAGGGCGGACAGTGAGCAGTTCTTC
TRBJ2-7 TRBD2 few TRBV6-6 CASTFSGRAYEQYF TGTGCCAGCACCTTTAGCGGGAGGGCTTACGAGCAGTACTTC
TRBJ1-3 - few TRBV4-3 CASSQEAHSGNTIYF TGCGCCAGCAGCCAAGAGGCTCACTCTGGAAACACCATATATTTT
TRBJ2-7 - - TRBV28 CASSSRRFHYEQYF TGTGCCAGCAGTTCGCGGAGATTCCACTACGAGCAGTACTTC
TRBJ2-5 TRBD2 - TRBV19 CASSLAGLAGGETQYF TGTGCCAGTAGCCTAGCGGGACTAGCGGGAGGAGAGACCCAGTACTTC
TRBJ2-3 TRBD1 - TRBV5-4 CASSFVGQGRPDTQYF TGTGCCAGCAGCTTTGTAGGACAGGGGAGGCCAGATACGCAGTATTTT
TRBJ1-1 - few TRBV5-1 CASRHPTANTEAFF TGCGCCAGCAGGCATCCGACAGCGAACACTGAAGCTTTCTTT
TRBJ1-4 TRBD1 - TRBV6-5 CASSIRQGLSEKLFF TGTGCCAGCAGTATAAGACAGGGCCTTAGTGAAAAACTGTTTTTT
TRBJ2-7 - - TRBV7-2 CASSSRVYEQYF TGTGCCAGCAGCTCCAGGGTCTACGAGCAGTACTTC
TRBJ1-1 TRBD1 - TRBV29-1 CSGGTGNTEAFF TGCAGCGGAGGGACAGGGAACACTGAAGCTTTCTTT
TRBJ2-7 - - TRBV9 CASSPRDYEQYF TGTGCCAGCAGCCCTCGGGATTACGAGCAGTACTTC
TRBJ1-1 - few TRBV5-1 CASSLVEQGEAFF TGCGCCAGCAGCTTGGTCGAACAGGGTGAAGCTTTCTTT
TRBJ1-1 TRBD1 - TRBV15 CATSRGIQGADEAFF TGTGCCACCAGCAGAGGCATTCAGGGGGCCGATGAAGCTTTCTTT
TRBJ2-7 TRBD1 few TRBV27 CASSPWTGRVSEQYF TGTGCCAGCAGTCCCTGGACAGGGCGGGTCTCCGAGCAGTACTTC
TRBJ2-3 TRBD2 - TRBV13 CASSSGLGGNTQYF TGTGCCAGCAGCTCCGGACTAGGAGGAAATACGCAGTATTTT
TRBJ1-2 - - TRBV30 CAWRQPANYGYTF TGTGCCTGGAGACAGCCAGCTAACTATGGCTACACCTTC
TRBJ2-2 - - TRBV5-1 CASSLLSGELFF TGCGCCAGCAGTCTCCTCAGCGGGGAGCTGTTTTTT
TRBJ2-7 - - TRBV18 CASSKDRTYSYEQYF TGTGCCAGCTCAAAGGACAGAACCTACTCCTACGAGCAGTACTTC